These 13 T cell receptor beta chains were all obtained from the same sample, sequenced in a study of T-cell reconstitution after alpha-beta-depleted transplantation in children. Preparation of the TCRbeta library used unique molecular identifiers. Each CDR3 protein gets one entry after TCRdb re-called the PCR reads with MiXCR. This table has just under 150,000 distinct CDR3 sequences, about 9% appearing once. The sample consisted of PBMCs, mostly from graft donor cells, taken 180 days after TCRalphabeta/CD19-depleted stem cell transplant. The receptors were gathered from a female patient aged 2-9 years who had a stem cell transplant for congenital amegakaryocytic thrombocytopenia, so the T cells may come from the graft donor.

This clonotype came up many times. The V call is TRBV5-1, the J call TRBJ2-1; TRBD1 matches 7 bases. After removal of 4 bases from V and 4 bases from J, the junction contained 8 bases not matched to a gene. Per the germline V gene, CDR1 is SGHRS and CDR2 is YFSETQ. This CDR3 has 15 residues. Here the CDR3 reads CASSVRQGLYNEQFF. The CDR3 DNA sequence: TGCGCCAGCAGCGTCCGACAGGGCCTGTACAATGAGCAGTTCTTC.

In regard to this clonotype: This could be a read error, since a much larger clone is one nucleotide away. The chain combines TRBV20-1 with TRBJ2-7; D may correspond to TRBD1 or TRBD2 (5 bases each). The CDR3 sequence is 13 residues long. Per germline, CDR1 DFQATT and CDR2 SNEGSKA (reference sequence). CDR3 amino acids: CSARVRGKDEHYF. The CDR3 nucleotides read TGCAGTGCTAGAGTACGGGGCAAGGACGAGCATTACTTC.

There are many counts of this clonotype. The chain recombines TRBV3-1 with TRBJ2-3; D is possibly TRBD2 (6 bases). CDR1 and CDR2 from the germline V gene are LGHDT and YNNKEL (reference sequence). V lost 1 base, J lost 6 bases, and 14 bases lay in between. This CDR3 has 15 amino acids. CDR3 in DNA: TGTGCCAGCAGCCAAGGGAGAGGCGGGACGGATACGCAGTATTTT. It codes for CASSQGRGGTDTQYF.

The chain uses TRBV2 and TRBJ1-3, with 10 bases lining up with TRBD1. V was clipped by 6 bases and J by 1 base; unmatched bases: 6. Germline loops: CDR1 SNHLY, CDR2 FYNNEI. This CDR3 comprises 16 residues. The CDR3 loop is CASRPGQGQSGNTIYF. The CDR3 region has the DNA TGTGCCAGCAGACCGGGACAGGGGCAGTCTGGAAACACCATATATTTT. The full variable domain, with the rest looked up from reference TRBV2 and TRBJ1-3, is EPEVTQTPSHQVTQMGQEVILRCVPISNHLYFYWYRQILGQKVEFLVSFYNNEISEKSEIFDDQFSVERPDGSNFTLKIRSTKLEDSAMYFCASRPGQGQSGNTIYFGEGSWLTVV.

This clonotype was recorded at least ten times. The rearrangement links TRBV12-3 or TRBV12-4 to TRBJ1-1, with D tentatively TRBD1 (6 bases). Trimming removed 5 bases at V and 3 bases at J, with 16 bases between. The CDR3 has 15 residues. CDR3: CASSGNRVEDTEAFF. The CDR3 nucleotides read TGTGCCAGCAGTGGAAACAGGGTTGAGGACACTGAAGCTTTCTTT.

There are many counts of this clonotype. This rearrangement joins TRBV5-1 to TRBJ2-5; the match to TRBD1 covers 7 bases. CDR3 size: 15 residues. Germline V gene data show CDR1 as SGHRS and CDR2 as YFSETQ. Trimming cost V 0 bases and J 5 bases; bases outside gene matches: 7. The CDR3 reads CASSLALTGTETQYF. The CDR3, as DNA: TGCGCCAGCAGCTTGGCCCTGACAGGGACGGAGACCCAGTACTTC. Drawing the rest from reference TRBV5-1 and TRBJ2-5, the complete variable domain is KAGVTQTPRYLIKTRGQQVTLSCSPISGHRSVSWYQQTPGQGLQFLFEYFSETQRNKGNFPGRFSGRQFSNSRSEMNVSTLELGDSALYLCASSLALTGTETQYFGPGTRLLVL.

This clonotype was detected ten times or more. For the CDR3, the DNA is TGTGCCATCACCGAGACAGGCAGGAACGAGCAGTACTTC. Encoded protein: CAITETGRNEQYF. The rearrangement joins TRBV10-3 to TRBJ2-7; possibly TRBD1 for D (6 bases). Trimming cost V 7 bases and J 5 bases, with 15 bases left between them. The germline V gene encodes CDR1 ENHRY and CDR2 SYGVKD. The CDR3 totals 13 residues.

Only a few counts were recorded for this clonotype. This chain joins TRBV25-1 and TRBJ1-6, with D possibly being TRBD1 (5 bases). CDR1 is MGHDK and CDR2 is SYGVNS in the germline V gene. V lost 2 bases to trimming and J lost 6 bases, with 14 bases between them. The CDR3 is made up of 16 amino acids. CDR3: CASSEGPGLINSPLHF. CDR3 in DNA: TGTGCCAGCAGTGAAGGACCGGGACTGATTAATTCACCCCTCCACTTT.

The CDR3 region is CSANSNSGDSTDTQYF. The DNA of the CDR3 is TGCAGTGCAAATTCAAATAGCGGGGACAGCACAGATACGCAGTATTTT. The rearrangement joins TRBV20-1 to TRBJ2-3; 8 bases are a match to TRBD2. Trimming cost V 6 bases and J 0 bases; bases outside gene matches: 11. The CDR3 length is 16 residues. Germline CDR1 is DFQATT and CDR2 is SNEGSKA (reference sequence).

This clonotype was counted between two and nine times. The CDR3 sequence: CASRTWSWAPGYDGYTF. CDR3 DNA sequence: TGTGCCAGCCGGACTTGGAGCTGGGCGCCGGGATATGATGGCTACACCTTC. The chain uses TRBV28 and TRBJ1-2; D not resolved. The CDR3 covers 17 residues. Trimming removed 8 bases at V and 6 bases at J, with 28 bases between. Germline loops: CDR1 MDHEN, CDR2 SYDVKM.

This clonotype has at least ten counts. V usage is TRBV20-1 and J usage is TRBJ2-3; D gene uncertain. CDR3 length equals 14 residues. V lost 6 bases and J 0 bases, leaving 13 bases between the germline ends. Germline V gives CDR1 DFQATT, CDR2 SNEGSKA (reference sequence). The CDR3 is CSAVRMTSTDTQYF. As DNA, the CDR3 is TGCAGTGCCGTACGCATGACTAGCACAGATACGCAGTATTTT.

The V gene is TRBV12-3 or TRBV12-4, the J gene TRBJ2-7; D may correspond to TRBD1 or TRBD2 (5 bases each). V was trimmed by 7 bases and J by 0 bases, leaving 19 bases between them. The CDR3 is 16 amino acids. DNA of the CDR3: TGTGCCAGCAATATTCCTCCTTGGGACGGCTCCTACGAGCAGTACTTC. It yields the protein CASNIPPWDGSYEQYF.

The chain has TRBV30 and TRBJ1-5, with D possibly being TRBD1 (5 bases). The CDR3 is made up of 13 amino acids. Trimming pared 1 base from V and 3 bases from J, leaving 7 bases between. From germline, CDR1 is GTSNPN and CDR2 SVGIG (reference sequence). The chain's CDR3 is CAWSGGHNQPQHF. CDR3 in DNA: TGTGCCTGGAGTGGGGGCCACAATCAGCCCCAGCATTTT.